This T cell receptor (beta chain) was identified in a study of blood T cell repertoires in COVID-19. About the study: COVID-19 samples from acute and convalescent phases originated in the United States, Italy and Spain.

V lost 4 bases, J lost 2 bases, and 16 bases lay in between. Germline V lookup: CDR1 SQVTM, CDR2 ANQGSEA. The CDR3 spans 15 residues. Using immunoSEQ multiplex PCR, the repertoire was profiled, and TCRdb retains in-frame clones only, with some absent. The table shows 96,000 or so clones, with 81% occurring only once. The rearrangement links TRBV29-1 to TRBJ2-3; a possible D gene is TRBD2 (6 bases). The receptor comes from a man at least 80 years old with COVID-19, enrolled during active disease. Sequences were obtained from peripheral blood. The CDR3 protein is CSVVSAGRITDTQYF. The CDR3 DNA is TGCAGCGTTGTTTCTGCGGGGCGGATCACAGATACGCAGTATTTT.